Sequencing of this T cell receptor beta chain was carried out in a study of blood T cell repertoires in COVID-19. Turning to the study itself: The United States, Italy and Spain provided the acute and convalescent COVID-19 samples. Sources were T cells, B-cell-depleted T cells, or PBMCs; the material itself was cDNA or gDNA.

How the authors handled the data: The assay estimated nucleated cells by amplifying reference gene primers. Method: immunoSEQ multiplex PCR; TCRdb's copy keeps in-frame clones and lacks some. The V and J calls and clone size come from that table; D and trimming were worked out from the DNA. The sample holds 45,000 to 60,000 clones, 75% to 90% seen once. The material sequenced was peripheral blood. This TCR was recovered from a human donor in a cohort sampled during active COVID-19.

The CDR3 DNA sequence: TGTGCCAGCAGTTTTCGGACACCCTACAATGAGCAGTTCTTC. This codes for CASSFRTPYNEQFF. The chain has TRBV27 and TRBJ2-1; perhaps TRBD1 as D (5 bases). The CDR3 has 14 amino acids. Trimming took 3 bases from V and 2 from J, leaving 8 bases between them. The germline V gene encodes CDR1 MNHEY and CDR2 SMNVEV (reference sequence).